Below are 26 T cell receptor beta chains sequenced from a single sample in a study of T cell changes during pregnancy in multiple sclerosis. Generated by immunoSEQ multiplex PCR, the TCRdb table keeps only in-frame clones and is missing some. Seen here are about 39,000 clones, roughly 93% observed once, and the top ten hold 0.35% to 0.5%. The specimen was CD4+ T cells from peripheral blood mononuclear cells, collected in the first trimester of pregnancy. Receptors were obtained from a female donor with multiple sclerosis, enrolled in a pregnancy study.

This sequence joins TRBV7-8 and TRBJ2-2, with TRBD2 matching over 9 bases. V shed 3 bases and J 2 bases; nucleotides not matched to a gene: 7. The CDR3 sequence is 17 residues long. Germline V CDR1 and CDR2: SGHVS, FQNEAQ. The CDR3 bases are TGTGCCAGCAGCTTTCCAGCGGGAGGACTCAACACCGGGGAGCTGTTTTTT. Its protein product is CASSFPAGGLNTGELFF. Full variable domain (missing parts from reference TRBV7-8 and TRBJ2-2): GAGVSQSPRYKVAKRGQDVALRCDPISGHVSLFWYQQALGQGPEFLTYFQNEAQLDKSGLPSDRFFAERPEGSVSTLKIQRTQQEDSAVYLCASSFPAGGLNTGELFFGEGSRLTVL.

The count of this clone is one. This CDR3 reads CASSPARPGQDYEQYF. The CDR3 DNA reads as TGTGCCAGCAGTCCCGCCCGGCCGGGACAGGATTACGAGCAGTACTTC. This chain links TRBV27 with TRBJ2-7; 8 nucleotides match TRBD1. This CDR3 is 16 amino acids long. Looked up from germline, CDR1 is MNHEY and CDR2 is SMNVEV (reference sequence). V lost 5 bases, J lost 4 bases, and 13 bases stayed unmatched.

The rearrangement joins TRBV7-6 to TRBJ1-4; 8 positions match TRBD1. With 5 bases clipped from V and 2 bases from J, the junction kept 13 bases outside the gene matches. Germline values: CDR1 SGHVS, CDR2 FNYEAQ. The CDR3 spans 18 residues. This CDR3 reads CASSAIPSGGWTNEKLFF. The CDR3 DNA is TGTGCCAGCAGCGCCATCCCCTCAGGGGGCTGGACTAATGAAAAACTGTTTTTT. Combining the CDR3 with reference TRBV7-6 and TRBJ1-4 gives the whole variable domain GAGVSQSPRYKVTKRGQDVALRCDPISGHVSLYWYRQALGQGPEFLTYFNYEAQQDKSGLPNDRFSAERPEGSISTLTIQRTEQRDSAMYRCASSAIPSGGWTNEKLFFGSGTQLSVL.

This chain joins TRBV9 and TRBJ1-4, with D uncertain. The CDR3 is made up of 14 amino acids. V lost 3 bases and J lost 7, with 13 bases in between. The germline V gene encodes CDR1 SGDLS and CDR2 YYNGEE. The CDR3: CASSEDTGSEKLFF. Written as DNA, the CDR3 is TGTGCCAGCAGCGAAGACACCGGGAGTGAAAAACTGTTTTTT.

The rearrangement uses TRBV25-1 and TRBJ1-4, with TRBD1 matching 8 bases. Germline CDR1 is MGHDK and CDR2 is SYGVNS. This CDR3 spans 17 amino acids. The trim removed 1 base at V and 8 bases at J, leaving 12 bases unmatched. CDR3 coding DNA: TGTGCCAGCAGTGAATCAGCGAAGGACAGGGTGATGGAAAAACTGTTTTTT. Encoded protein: CASSESAKDRVMEKLFF.

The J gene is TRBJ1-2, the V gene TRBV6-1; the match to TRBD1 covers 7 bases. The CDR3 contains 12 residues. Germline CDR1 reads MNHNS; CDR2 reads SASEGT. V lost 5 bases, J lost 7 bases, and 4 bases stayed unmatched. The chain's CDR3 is CASSSDRVGYTF. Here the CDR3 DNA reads TGTGCCAGCAGTTCTGACAGGGTTGGCTACACCTTC.

The CDR3 loop is CASSLGGKETQYF. CDR3 in DNA: TGCGCCAGCAGCTTGGGAGGGAAAGAGACCCAGTACTTC. The chain joins TRBV5-1 to TRBJ2-5, with D possibly matching TRBD2 (5 bases). CDR1 SGHRS and CDR2 YFSETQ come from the germline V gene. V lost 0 bases and J lost 3, with 6 bases in between. The CDR3 covers 13 residues.

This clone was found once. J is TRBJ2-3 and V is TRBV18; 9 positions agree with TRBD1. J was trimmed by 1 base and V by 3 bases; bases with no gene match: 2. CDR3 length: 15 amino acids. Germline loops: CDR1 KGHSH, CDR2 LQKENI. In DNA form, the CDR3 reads TGTGCCAGCTCACCCCGGGACAGGGGCACAGATACGCAGTATTTT. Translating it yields CASSPRDRGTDTQYF.

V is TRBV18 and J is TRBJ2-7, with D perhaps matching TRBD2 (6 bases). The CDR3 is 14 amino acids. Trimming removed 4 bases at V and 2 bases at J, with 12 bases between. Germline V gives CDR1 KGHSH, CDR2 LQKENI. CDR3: CASSQYWGAYEQYF. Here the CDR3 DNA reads TGTGCCAGCTCACAGTATTGGGGGGCCTACGAGCAGTACTTC.

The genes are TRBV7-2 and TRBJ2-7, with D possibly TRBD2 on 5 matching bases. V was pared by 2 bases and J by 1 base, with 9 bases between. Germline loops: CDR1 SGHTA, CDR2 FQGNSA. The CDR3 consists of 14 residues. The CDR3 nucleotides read TGTGCCAGCAGCTTACCGGGGAGTTCCTACGAGCAGTACTTC. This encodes CASSLPGSSYEQYF.

In DNA form, the CDR3 reads TGTGCCAGCAGGAGGAAGCCCCTTGACTATGGCTACACCTTC. This translates into CASRRKPLDYGYTF. The chain links TRBV6-1 to TRBJ1-2, with unresolved D. This CDR3 is 14 amino acids long. Germline V gene sequence: CDR1 MNHNS, CDR2 SASEGT. Trimming removed 6 bases from V and 3 bases from J, with 14 bases in between.

CDR3 DNA sequence: TGTGCCAGCTCACCGGGACAACGAAACTATGGCTACACCTTC. This translates into CASSPGQRNYGYTF. The chain is built from TRBV18 and TRBJ1-2, with D possibly TRBD1 on 6 matching bases. Per germline, CDR1 KGHSH and CDR2 LQKENI. The V end was cut by 3 bases, the J end by 2 bases, with 10 bases between. The length of the CDR3 is 14 residues.

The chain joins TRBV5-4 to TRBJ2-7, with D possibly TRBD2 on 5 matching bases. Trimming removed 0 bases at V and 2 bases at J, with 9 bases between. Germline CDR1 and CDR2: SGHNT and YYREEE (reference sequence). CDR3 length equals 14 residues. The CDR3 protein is CASSLATGTYEQYF. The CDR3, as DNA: TGTGCCAGCAGCTTGGCCACGGGGACCTACGAGCAGTACTTC. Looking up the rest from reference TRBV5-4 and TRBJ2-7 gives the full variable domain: ETGVTQSPTHLIKTRGQQVTLRCSSQSGHNTVSWYQQALGQGPQFIFQYYREEENGRGNFPPRFSGLQFPNYSSELNVNALELDDSALYLCASSLATGTYEQYFGPGTRLTVT.

The CDR3 DNA follows: TGCGCCAGCAGCCCCAGGGTGGGGCGTCAGCCCCAGCATTTT. This encodes CASSPRVGRQPQHF. The gene calls are TRBV5-1 and TRBJ1-5; maybe TRBD1 (5 bases). There are 14 residues in the CDR3. V lost 4 bases and J lost 6, with 14 bases in between. The germline V gene encodes CDR1 SGHRS and CDR2 YFSETQ.

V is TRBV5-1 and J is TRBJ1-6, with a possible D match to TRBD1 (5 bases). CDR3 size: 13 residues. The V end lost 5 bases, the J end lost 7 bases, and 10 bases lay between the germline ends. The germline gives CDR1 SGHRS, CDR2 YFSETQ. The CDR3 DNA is TGCGCCAGCAGGCAGGGCGAGAATTCACCCCTCCACTTT. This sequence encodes CASRQGENSPLHF.

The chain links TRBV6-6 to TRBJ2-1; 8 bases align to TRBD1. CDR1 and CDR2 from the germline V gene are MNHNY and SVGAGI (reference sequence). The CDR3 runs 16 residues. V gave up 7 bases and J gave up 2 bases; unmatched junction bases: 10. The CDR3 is CASTQDRGGPYNEQFF. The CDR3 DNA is TGTGCCAGCACCCAAGACAGGGGTGGCCCCTACAATGAGCAGTTCTTC.

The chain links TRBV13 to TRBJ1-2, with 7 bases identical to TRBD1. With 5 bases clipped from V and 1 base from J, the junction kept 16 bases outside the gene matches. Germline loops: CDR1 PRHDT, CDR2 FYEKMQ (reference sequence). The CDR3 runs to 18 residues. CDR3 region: CASSQGPPQGLVNYGYTF. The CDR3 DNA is TGTGCCAGCAGCCAGGGGCCGCCACAGGGGCTAGTTAACTATGGCTACACCTTC.

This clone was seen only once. The CDR3: CASSLGGGYAFF. The CDR3 DNA follows: TGTGCCAGCAGCTTAGGGGGAGGGTACGCTTTCTTT. This chain links TRBV7-2 with TRBJ1-1, with D unclear. V was cut by 1 base and J by 11 bases, with 11 bases left in between. The CDR3 covers 12 residues. Germline V CDR1 and CDR2: SGHTA, FQGNSA. The whole variable domain, filled in from reference TRBV7-2 and TRBJ1-1, reads GAGVSQSPSNKVTEKGKDVELRCDPISGHTALYWYRQSLGQGLEFLIYFQGNSAPDKSGLPSDRFSAERTGGSVSTLTIQRTQQEDSAVYLCASSLGGGYAFFGQGTRLTVV.

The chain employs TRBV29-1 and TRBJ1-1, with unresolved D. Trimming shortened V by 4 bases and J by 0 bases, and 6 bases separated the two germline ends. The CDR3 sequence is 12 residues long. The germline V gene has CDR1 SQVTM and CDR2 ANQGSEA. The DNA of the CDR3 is TGCAGCGTTGCAGGATTGAACACTGAAGCTTTCTTT. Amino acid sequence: CSVAGLNTEAFF.

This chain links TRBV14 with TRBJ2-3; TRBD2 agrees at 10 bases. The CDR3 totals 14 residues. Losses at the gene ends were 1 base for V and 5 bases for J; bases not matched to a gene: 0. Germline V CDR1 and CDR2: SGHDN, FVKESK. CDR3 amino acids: CASSQGLAGDTQYF. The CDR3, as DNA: TGTGCCAGCAGCCAAGGACTAGCGGGAGATACGCAGTATTTT.

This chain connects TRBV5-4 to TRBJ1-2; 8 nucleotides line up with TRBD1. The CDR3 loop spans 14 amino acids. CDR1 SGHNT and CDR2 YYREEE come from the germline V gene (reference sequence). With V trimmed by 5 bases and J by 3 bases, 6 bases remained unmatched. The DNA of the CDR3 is TGTGCCAGCAGACCCAGGGGGCGGGACTATGGCTACACCTTC. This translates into CASRPRGRDYGYTF. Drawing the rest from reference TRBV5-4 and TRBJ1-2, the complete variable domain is ETGVTQSPTHLIKTRGQQVTLRCSSQSGHNTVSWYQQALGQGPQFIFQYYREEENGRGNFPPRFSGLQFPNYSSELNVNALELDDSALYLCASRPRGRDYGYTFGSGTRLTVV.

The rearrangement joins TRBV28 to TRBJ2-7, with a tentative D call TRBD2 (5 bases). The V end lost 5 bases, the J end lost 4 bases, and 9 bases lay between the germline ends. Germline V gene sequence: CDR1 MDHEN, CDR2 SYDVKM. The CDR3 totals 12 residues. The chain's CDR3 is CASSRGPYEQYF. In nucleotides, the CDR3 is TGTGCCAGCAGTAGAGGGCCTTACGAGCAGTACTTC. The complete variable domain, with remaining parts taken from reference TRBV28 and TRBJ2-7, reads DVKVTQSSRYLVKRTGEKVFLECVQDMDHENMFWYRQDPGLGLRLIYFSYDVKMKEKGDIPEGYSVSREKKERFSLILESASTNQTSMYLCASSRGPYEQYFGPGTRLTVT.

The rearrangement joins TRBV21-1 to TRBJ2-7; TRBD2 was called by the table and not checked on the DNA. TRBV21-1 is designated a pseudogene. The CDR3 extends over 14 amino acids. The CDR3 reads CASSKAPRAYEQYF. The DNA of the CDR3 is TGTGCCAGCAGCAAAGCGCCACGGGCCTACGAGCAGTACTTC.

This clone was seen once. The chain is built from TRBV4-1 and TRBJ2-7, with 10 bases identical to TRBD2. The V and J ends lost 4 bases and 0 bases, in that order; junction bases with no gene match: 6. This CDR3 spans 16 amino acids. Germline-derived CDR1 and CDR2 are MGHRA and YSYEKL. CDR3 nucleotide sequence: TGCGCCAGCAGCCGAGTAGCGGGAGGCTCCTCCTACGAGCAGTACTTC. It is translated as CASSRVAGGSSYEQYF.

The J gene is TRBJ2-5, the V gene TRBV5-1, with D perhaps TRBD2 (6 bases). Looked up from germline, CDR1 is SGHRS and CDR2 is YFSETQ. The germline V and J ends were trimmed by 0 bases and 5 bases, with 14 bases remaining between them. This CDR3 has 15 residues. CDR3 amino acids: CASSLVSGSRETQYF. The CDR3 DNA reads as TGCGCCAGCAGCTTGGTATCCGGGAGTAGGGAGACCCAGTACTTC. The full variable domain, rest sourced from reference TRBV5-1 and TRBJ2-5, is KAGVTQTPRYLIKTRGQQVTLSCSPISGHRSVSWYQQTPGQGLQFLFEYFSETQRNKGNFPGRFSGRQFSNSRSEMNVSTLELGDSALYLCASSLVSGSRETQYFGPGTRLLVL.

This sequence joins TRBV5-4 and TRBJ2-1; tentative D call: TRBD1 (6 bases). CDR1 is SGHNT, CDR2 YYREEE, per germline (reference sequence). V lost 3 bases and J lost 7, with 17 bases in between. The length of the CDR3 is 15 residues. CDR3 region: CASSYPGQGVNEQFF. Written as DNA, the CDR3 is TGTGCCAGCAGCTACCCGGGACAAGGGGTGAATGAGCAGTTCTTC.